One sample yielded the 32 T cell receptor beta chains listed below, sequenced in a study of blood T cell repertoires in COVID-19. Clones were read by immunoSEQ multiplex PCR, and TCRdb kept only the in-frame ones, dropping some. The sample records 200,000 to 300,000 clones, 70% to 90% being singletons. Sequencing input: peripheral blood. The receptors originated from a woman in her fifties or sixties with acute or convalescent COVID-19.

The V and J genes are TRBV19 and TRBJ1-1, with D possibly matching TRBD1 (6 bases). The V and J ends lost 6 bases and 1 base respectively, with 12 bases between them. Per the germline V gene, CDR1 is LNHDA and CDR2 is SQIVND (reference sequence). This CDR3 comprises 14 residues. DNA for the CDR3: TGTGCCAGTAGCCAACAGGGAGAGAACACTGAAGCTTTCTTT. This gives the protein CASSQQGENTEAFF.

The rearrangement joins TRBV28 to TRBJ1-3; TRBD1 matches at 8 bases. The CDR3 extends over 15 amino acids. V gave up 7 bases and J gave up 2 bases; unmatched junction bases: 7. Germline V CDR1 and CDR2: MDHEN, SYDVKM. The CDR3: CASKDNRGTGNTIYF. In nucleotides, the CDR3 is TGTGCCAGCAAAGATAACAGGGGGACTGGAAACACCATATATTTT.

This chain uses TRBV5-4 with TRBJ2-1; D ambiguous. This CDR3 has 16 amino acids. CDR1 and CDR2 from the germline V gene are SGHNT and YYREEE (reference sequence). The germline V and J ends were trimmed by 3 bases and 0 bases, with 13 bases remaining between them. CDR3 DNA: TGTGCCAGCAGCTCATACTACCTGAGCTCCTACAATGAGCAGTTCTTC. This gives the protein CASSSYYLSSYNEQFF.

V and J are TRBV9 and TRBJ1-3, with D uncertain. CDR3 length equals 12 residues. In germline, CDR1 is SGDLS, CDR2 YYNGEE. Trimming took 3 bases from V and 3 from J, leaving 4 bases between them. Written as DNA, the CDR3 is TGTGCCAGCAGCGAGCGTGGAAACACCATATATTTT. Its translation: CASSERGNTIYF.

The DNA for the CDR3 is TGTGCCAGCAGCCCGGGACAGTCGAATGAAAAACTGTTTTTT. Translated, it gives CASSPGQSNEKLFF. The J gene is TRBJ1-4, the V gene TRBV7-9; 7 bases are a match to TRBD1. Losses at the gene ends were 5 bases for V and 5 bases for J; bases not matched to a gene: 5. Per germline, CDR1 SEHNR and CDR2 FQNEAQ (reference sequence). The CDR3 loop spans 14 amino acids.

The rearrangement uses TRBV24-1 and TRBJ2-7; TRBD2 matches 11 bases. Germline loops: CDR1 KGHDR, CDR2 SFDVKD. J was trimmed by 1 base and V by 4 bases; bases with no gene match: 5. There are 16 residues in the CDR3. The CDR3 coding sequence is TGTGCCACCAGTGACCCCGGGACTAGCGGTTCCTACGAGCAGTACTTC. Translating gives CATSDPGTSGSYEQYF.

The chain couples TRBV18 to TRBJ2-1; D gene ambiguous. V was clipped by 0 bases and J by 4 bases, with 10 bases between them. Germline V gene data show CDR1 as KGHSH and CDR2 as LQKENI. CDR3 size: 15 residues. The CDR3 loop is CASSPPLRAYNEQFF. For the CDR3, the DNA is TGTGCCAGCTCACCACCGCTGCGAGCGTACAATGAGCAGTTCTTC.

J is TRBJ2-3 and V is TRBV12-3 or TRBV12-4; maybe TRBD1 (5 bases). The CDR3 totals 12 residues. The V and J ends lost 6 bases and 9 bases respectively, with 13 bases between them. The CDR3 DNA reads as TGTGCCAGCAGCAGAACAGGTGGGACGCAGTATTTT. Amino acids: CASSRTGGTQYF.

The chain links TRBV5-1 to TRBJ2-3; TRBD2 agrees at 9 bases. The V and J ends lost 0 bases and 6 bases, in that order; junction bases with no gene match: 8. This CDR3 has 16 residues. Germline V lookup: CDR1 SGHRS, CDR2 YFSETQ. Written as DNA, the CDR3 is TGCGCCAGCAGCTTGGGGGCTAGCGGGGCCTCGGATACGCAGTATTTT. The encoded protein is CASSLGASGASDTQYF.

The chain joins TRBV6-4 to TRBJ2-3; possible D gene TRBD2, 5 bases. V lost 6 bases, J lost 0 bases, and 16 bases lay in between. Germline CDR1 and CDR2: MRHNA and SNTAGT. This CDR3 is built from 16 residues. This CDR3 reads CASRPDLAASTDTQYF. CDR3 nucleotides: TGTGCCAGCAGACCCGATCTAGCTGCTAGCACAGATACGCAGTATTTT.

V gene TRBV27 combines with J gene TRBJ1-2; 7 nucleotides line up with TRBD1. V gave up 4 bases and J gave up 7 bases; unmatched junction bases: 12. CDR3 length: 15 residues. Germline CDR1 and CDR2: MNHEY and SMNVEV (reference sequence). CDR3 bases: TGTGCCAGCAGTTGGAACTACAGGGGCGCGGGTGGCTACACCTTC. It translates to CASSWNYRGAGGYTF.

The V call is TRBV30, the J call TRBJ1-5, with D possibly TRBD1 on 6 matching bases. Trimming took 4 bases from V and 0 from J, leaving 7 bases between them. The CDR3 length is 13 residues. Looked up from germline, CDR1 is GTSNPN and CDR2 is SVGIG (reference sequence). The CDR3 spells CAWNRDSNQPQHF. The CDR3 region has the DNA TGTGCCTGGAACAGGGATAGCAATCAGCCCCAGCATTTT. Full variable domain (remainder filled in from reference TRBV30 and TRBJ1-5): SQTIHQWPATLVQPVGSPLSLECTVEGTSNPNLYWYRQAAGRGLQLLFYSVGIGQISSEVPQNLSASRPQDRQFILSSKKLLLSDSGFYLCAWNRDSNQPQHFGDGTRLSIL.

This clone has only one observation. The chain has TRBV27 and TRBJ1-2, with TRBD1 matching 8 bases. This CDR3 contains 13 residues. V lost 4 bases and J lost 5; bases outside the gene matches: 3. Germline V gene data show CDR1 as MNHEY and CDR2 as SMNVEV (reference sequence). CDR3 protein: CASSSRQGYGYTF. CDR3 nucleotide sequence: TGTGCCAGCAGTTCGAGACAGGGGTATGGCTACACCTTC.

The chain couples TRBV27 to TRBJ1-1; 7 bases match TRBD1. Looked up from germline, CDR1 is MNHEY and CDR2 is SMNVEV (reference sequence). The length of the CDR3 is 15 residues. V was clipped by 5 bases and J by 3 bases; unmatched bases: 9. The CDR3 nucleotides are TGTGCCAGCAGTCACAGGGGATCCACCGACACTGAAGCTTTCTTT. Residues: CASSHRGSTDTEAFF.

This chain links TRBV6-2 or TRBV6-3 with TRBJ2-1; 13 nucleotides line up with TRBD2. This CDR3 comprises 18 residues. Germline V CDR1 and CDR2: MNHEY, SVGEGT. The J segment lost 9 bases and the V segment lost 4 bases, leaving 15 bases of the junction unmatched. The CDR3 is CASSSERTSGRTLGEQFF. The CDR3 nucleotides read TGTGCCAGCAGTTCCGAACGGACTAGCGGGAGAACGTTGGGTGAGCAGTTCTTC.

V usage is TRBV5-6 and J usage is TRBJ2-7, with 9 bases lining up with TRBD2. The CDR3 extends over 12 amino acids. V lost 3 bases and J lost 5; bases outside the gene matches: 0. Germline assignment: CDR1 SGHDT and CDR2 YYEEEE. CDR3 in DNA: TGTGCCAGCAGCTGGACTAGCGACGAGCAGTACTTC. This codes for CASSWTSDEQYF.

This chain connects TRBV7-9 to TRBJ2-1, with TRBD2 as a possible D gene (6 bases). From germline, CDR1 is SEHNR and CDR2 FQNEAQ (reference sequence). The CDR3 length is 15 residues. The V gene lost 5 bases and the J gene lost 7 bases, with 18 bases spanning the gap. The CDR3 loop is CASSELAPGANEQFF. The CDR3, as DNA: TGTGCCAGCAGCGAGCTAGCGCCTGGGGCGAATGAGCAGTTCTTC.

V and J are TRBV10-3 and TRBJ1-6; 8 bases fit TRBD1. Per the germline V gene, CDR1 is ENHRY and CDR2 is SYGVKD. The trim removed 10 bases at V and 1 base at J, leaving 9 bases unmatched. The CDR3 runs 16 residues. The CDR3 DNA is TGTGCCAGTACCGGGACAGGACCGTCCTATAATTCACCCCTCCACTTT. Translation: CASTGTGPSYNSPLHF.

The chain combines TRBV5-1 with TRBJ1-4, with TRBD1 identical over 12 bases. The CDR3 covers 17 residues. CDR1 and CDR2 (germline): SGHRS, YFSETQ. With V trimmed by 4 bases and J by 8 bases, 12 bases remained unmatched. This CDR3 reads CASSDVPGQGAGEKLFF. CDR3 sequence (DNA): TGCGCCAGCAGCGACGTCCCGGGACAGGGGGCGGGCGAAAAACTGTTTTTT. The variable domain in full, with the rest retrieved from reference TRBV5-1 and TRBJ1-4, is KAGVTQTPRYLIKTRGQQVTLSCSPISGHRSVSWYQQTPGQGLQFLFEYFSETQRNKGNFPGRFSGRQFSNSRSEMNVSTLELGDSALYLCASSDVPGQGAGEKLFFGSGTQLSVL.

CDR3 loop: CASSLVSLVDEQFF. The CDR3, as DNA: TGTGCCAGCAGCTTGGTCAGCCTAGTGGATGAGCAGTTCTTC. This chain connects TRBV11-1 to TRBJ2-1; D uncertain. The germline V gene has CDR1 SGHAT and CDR2 FQDESV (reference sequence). V lost 3 bases and J 8 bases, leaving 14 bases between the germline ends. The CDR3 extends over 14 amino acids.

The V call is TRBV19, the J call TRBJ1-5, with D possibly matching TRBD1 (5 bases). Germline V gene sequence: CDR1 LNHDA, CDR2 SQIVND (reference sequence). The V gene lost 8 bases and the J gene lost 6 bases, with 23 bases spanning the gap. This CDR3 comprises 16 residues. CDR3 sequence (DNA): TGTGCCAGTGCCCCATCCGAGCAGTCCGGGGGTCAGCCCCAGCATTTT. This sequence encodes CASAPSEQSGGQPQHF. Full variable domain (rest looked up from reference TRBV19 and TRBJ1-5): DGGITQSPKYLFRKEGQNVTLSCEQNLNHDAMYWYRQDPGQGLRLIYYSQIVNDFQKGDIAEGYSVSREKKESFPLTVTSAQKNPTAFYLCASAPSEQSGGQPQHFGDGTRLSIL.

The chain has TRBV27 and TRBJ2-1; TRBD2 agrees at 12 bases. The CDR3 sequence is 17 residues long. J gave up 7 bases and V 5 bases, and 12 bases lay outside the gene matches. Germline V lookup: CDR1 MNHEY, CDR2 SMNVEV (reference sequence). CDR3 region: CASSPIPTSGSRNEQFF. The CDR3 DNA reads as TGTGCCAGCAGTCCCATCCCGACTAGCGGGAGCCGTAATGAGCAGTTCTTC.

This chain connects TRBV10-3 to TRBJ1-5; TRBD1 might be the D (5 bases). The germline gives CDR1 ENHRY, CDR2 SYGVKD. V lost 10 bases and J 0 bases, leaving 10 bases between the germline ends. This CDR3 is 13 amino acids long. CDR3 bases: TGTGCCACCGGGGGGGGTAGCAATCAGCCCCAGCATTTT. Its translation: CATGGGSNQPQHF.

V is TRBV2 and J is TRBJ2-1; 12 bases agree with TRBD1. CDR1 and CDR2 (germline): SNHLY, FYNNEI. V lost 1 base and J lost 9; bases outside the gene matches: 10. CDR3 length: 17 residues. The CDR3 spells CASSEVGFGTGGFEQFF. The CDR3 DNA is TGTGCCAGCAGTGAAGTGGGTTTCGGGACAGGGGGCTTTGAGCAGTTCTTC.

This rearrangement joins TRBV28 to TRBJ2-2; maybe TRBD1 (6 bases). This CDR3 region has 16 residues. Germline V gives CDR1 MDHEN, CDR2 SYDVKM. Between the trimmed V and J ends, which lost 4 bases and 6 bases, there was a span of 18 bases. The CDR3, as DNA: TGTGCCAGCAGTTCATTTGGGGCCAGGGGAGCCGGGGAGCTGTTTTTT. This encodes CASSSFGARGAGELFF.

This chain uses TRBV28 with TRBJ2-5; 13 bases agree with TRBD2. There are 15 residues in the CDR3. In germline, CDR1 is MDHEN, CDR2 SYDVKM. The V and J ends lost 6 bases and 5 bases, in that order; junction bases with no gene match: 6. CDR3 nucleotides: TGTGCCAGCAGCCAACTAGCGGGAGGGAGCGAGACCCAGTACTTC. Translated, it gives CASSQLAGGSETQYF.

CDR3 protein: CASSSFGTYNEQFF. As DNA, the CDR3 is TGTGCCAGCAGTTCGTTCGGGACATACAATGAGCAGTTCTTC. V is TRBV28 and J is TRBJ2-1, with D possibly TRBD1 on 6 matching bases. Germline lookup yields CDR1 MDHEN and CDR2 SYDVKM. The CDR3 runs 14 residues. Trimming took off 4 bases at V and 4 bases at J, with 11 bases between the two ends.

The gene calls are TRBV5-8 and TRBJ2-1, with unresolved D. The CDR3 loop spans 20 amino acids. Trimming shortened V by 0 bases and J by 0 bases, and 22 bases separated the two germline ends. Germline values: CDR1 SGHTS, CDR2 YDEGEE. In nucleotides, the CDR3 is TGTGCCAGCAGCTTGGAATTTCGTCTTGGGCTCGCCCACTCCTACAATGAGCAGTTCTTC. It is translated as CASSLEFRLGLAHSYNEQFF. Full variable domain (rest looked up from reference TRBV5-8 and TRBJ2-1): EAGVTQSPTHLIKTRGQQATLRCSPISGHTSVYWYQQALGLGLQFLLWYDEGEERNRGNFPPRFSGRQFPNYSSELNVNALELEDSALYLCASSLEFRLGLAHSYNEQFFGPGTRLTVL.

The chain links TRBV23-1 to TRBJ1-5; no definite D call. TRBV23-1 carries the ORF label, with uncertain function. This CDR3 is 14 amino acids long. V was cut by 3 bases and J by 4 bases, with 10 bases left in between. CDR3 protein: CASSHPGSNQPQHF. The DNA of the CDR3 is TGCGCCAGCAGTCATCCAGGTTCAAATCAGCCCCAGCATTTT.

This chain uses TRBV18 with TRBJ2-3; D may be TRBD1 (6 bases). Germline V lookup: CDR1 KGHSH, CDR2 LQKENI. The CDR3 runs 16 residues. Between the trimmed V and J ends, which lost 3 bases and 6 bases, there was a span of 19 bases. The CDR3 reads CASSPFRQAQGDTQYF. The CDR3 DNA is TGTGCCAGCTCACCCTTCCGGCAGGCCCAGGGGGATACGCAGTATTTT.

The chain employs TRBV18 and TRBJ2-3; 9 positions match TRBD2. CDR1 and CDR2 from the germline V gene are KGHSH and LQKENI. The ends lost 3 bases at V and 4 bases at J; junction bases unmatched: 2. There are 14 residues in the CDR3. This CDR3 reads CASSPGLAADTQYF. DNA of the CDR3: TGTGCCAGCTCACCGGGACTAGCTGCAGATACGCAGTATTTT.

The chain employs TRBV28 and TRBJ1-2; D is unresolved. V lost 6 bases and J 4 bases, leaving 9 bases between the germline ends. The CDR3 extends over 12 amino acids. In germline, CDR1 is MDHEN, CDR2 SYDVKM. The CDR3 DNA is TGTGCCAGCAGCCCTACAGCCTATGGCTACACCTTC. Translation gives CASSPTAYGYTF.